The 26 T cell receptor beta chains below come from one sample, sequenced in a study of blood T cells in healthy people across ages. Sample-barcoded 5' priming and a J-beta primer mix drove a second PCR of roughly 7 to 11 cycles. TCRdb redid the calling of the 5' RACE reads with MiXCR, one entry per CDR3 protein. The table shows 750,000 to 1,000,000 distinct CDR3 sequences, with about 27% occurring only once. This sample also appeared in a second study, on T cells of mothers and their children.

The sequenced sample was blood. Source of these receptors: a woman aged 40-49 years in good health.

This clonotype was seen only once. One junction end disagrees with the germline gene, perhaps due to a read error. CDR3 in amino acids: CASSPREAITDAQYF. CDR3 in DNA: TGTGCCAGCAGTCCCCGAGAAGCCATAACAGATGCGCAGTATTTT. The chain combines TRBV12-3 or TRBV12-4 with TRBJ2-3; no definite D call. This CDR3 is built from 15 residues.

The table lists this clonotype with many counts. V and J are TRBV28 and TRBJ1-2, with 7 bases matching TRBD1. Per the germline V gene, CDR1 is MDHEN and CDR2 is SYDVKM. This CDR3 spans 13 amino acids. The V segment lost 6 bases and the J segment 4 bases; nucleotides outside the gene matches: 5. The CDR3 sequence: CASSYTGVYGYTF. The CDR3 nucleotides are TGTGCCAGCAGCTATACAGGGGTCTATGGCTACACCTTC.

This sequence joins TRBV6-6 and TRBJ2-7, with 9 positions matching TRBD1. Trimming removed 0 bases from V and 7 bases from J; junction bases left unmatched: 7. CDR3 length: 15 amino acids. Germline CDR1 and CDR2: MNHNY and SVGAGI (reference sequence). CDR3 in DNA: TGTGCCAGCAGTTACTCGAGGACAGGGGACGCGGAGCAGTACTTC. It is translated as CASSYSRTGDAEQYF.

This clonotype was detected a few times. The chain couples TRBV7-2 to TRBJ1-5, with 7 nucleotides matching TRBD1. After removal of 5 bases from V and 2 bases from J, the junction contained 9 bases not matched to a gene. This CDR3 contains 16 residues. CDR1 is SGHTA, CDR2 FQGNSA, per germline. CDR3 sequence (DNA): TGTGCCAGCAGCATAACAGGGGAGATGGGCAATCAGCCCCAGCATTTT. Protein: CASSITGEMGNQPQHF.

This clonotype was counted only a few times. V usage is TRBV7-2 and J usage is TRBJ1-6; 8 nucleotides align to TRBD1. The CDR3 runs 15 residues. Germline CDR1 SGHTA, CDR2 FQGNSA. V lost 5 bases, J lost 6 bases, and 6 bases stayed unmatched. In DNA form, the CDR3 reads TGTGCCAGCAGCCCGATCGACAGGGGTAATTCACCCCTCCACTTT. This gives the protein CASSPIDRGNSPLHF.

This clonotype was observed many times. The genes are TRBV4-3 and TRBJ2-7; 7 positions agree with TRBD2. CDR3 length: 14 amino acids. Trimming removed 5 bases from V and 2 bases from J; junction bases left unmatched: 6. The germline gives CDR1 LGHNA, CDR2 YSLEER. CDR3 sequence (DNA): TGCGCCAGCAGCTCAAGACTAGCCGCCTACGAGCAGTACTTC. Its translation is CASSSRLAAYEQYF.

The rearrangement joins TRBV7-3 to TRBJ1-2; D may be TRBD1 (6 bases). The CDR3 has 14 amino acids. V dropped 5 bases and J dropped 6 bases, with 16 bases sitting between them. Germline loops: CDR1 SGHTA, CDR2 FQGTGA. The CDR3: CASSPSGGQDGYTF. CDR3 in DNA: TGTGCCAGCAGCCCCTCCGGGGGGCAGGATGGCTACACCTTC.

The genes are TRBV2 and TRBJ1-1; D unclear. V was pared by 3 bases and J by 1 base, with 12 bases between. The CDR3 has 15 residues. Germline CDR1 and CDR2: SNHLY and FYNNEI. The CDR3 spells CASSEGPGRNTEAFF. The CDR3, as DNA: TGTGCCAGCAGTGAGGGCCCAGGCAGGAACACTGAAGCTTTCTTT.

This clonotype was counted a few times. The rearrangement joins TRBV7-2 to TRBJ2-5; D not certain. V lost 3 bases, J lost 5 bases, and 13 bases lay in between. Germline V gene data show CDR1 as SGHTA and CDR2 as FQGNSA. There are 14 residues in the CDR3. The CDR3 DNA reads TGTGCCAGCAGCTTGAGGCGGTCTCAGGAGACCCAGTACTTC. It translates to CASSLRRSQETQYF.

The sample holds a few counts of this clonotype. The chain combines TRBV10-3 with TRBJ1-2; TRBD1 matches 7 bases. From germline, CDR1 is ENHRY and CDR2 SYGVKD. The CDR3 is 15 residues long. V lost 2 bases, J lost 4 bases, and 7 bases stayed unmatched. The CDR3 sequence is CAISEAAGGAYGYTF. CDR3 sequence (DNA): TGTGCCATCAGTGAGGCGGCAGGGGGTGCCTATGGCTACACCTTC.

On this clonotype: This may be a read error: a much more frequent sequence differs by one nucleotide. The chain links TRBV4-1 to TRBJ1-2, with 7 nucleotides matching TRBD1. Germline CDR1 MGHRA, CDR2 YSYEKL. V trimming: 3 bases; J trimming: 4 bases; junction bases outside the gene matches: 2. This CDR3 is 13 amino acids long. CDR3 DNA sequence: TGCGCCAGCAGCCAGACAGGGTTCTATGGCTACACCTTC. This gives the protein CASSQTGFYGYTF.

In its sample, this clonotype was seen a few times. The chain is built from TRBV24-1 and TRBJ1-2; weak D call: TRBD1 (5 bases). The ends were cut back, 3 bases at V and 5 bases at J, with 21 bases in the middle. The CDR3 runs 17 residues. The germline V gene encodes CDR1 KGHDR and CDR2 SFDVKD. The CDR3, as DNA: TGTGCCACCAGTGATGCCGTCGGGACGGGAGAAGGGTATGGCTACACCTTC. It codes for CATSDAVGTGEGYGYTF.

There are a few counts of this clonotype. V is TRBV4-1 and J is TRBJ1-2; TRBD1 matches 8 bases. Trimming cost V 1 base and J 2 bases; bases outside gene matches: 6. Germline V gene data show CDR1 as MGHRA and CDR2 as YSYEKL. The CDR3 is made up of 16 amino acids. The DNA of the CDR3 is TGCGCCAGCAGCCAAGTTTTCAGGGACAGGAACTATGGCTACACCTTC. Protein product: CASSQVFRDRNYGYTF.

As for this clonotype: A much larger clone lies a single base off, so this may be a read error. This chain joins TRBV24-1 and TRBJ2-1, with TRBD2 as a possible D gene (5 bases). The CDR3 runs 11 residues. V lost 10 bases to trimming and J lost 8 bases, with 11 bases between them. Germline assignment: CDR1 KGHDR and CDR2 SFDVKD. CDR3 region: CATGRTDEQFF. DNA of the CDR3: TGTGCCACAGGACGGACTGATGAGCAGTTCTTC.

This clonotype was detected only once. This sequence joins TRBV5-1 and TRBJ2-3; weak D call: TRBD2 (6 bases). The CDR3 loop spans 16 amino acids. V lost 5 bases, J lost 4 bases, and 20 bases lay in between. CDR1 is SGHRS, CDR2 YFSETQ, per germline. This CDR3 reads CASSRDLRGSADTQYF. In DNA, the CDR3 is TGCGCCAGCAGTAGAGACTTGCGGGGAAGTGCAGATACGCAGTATTTT.

This clonotype was detected a few times. The CDR3: CSVGGPTGTEAFF. The DNA of the CDR3 is TGCAGCGTCGGCGGGCCTACGGGGACTGAAGCTTTCTTT. The chain is built from TRBV29-1 and TRBJ1-1, with D unresolved. Germline lookup yields CDR1 SQVTM and CDR2 ANQGSEA. V was trimmed by 6 bases and J by 5 bases, leaving 16 bases between them. The CDR3 covers 13 residues.

A note on this clonotype: This may be a read error: a much more frequent sequence differs by one nucleotide. CDR3 amino acids: CASSLIAGADNKQFF. CDR3 sequence (DNA): TGTGCCAGCAGCTTAATAGCGGGGGCGGACAATAAGCAGTTCTTC. The rearrangement links TRBV7-3 to TRBJ2-1; 9 bases line up with TRBD2. Germline V gene lookup returns CDR1 SGHTA and CDR2 FQGTGA. This CDR3 is 15 amino acids long.

The V call is TRBV6-5, the J call TRBJ2-5, with D uncertain. Germline CDR1 reads MNHEY; CDR2 reads SVGAGI. The CDR3 loop spans 11 amino acids. Trimming left V 2 bases short and J 8 bases short, with 6 bases between. CDR3 coding DNA: TGTGCCAGCAGTTACATGGGTACCCAGTACTTC. This gives the protein CASSYMGTQYF.

In this sample, this clonotype turned up once. The junction and the germline gene differ at one end; a read error may be behind it. J is TRBJ2-7 and V is TRBV6-5; 7 bases match TRBD1. The CDR3 has 15 amino acids. Germline CDR1 is MNHEY and CDR2 is SVGAGI. The chain's CDR3 is CAGRTPGTATYEQYF. Here the CDR3 DNA reads TGTGCCGGCAGGACTCCGGGGACAGCAACCTACGAGCAGTACTTC.

This clonotype was seen many times. The CDR3, as DNA: TGTGCCAGCAGCGTAACTCCTAGCGGGGCTTACAATGAGCAGTTCTTC. This codes for CASSVTPSGAYNEQFF. V is TRBV9 and J is TRBJ2-1, with 9 bases that match TRBD2. The CDR3 spans 16 residues. Per germline, CDR1 SGDLS and CDR2 YYNGEE. V shed 1 base and J 4 bases; nucleotides not matched to a gene: 6.

Remarks on this clonotype: An end of the junction differs from the germline gene, which may be a read error. J is TRBJ2-5 and V is TRBV4-1; 7 bases align to TRBD1. The CDR3 is made up of 15 amino acids. Germline assignment: CDR1 MGHRA and CDR2 YSYEKL. The CDR3 DNA sequence: TGCGCCGGCAGCCATATCCTCGGGACAGCCAATGAGCAGTACTTC. Protein sequence: CAGSHILGTANEQYF.

This clonotype was recorded a few times. This may be a read error, as it is one base from a much larger clone. J is TRBJ2-4 and V is TRBV7-2, with 7 bases matching TRBD2. V shed 6 bases and J 13 bases; nucleotides not matched to a gene: 18. Germline CDR1 is SGHTA and CDR2 is FQGNSA. The CDR3 is 15 residues long. DNA for the CDR3: TGTGCCAGCAGTCCTAAGCGGGGAAACTCCAATGAGCAGTACTTC. Translation gives CASSPKRGNSNEQYF.

Details on this clonotype: This may come from a read error, since a much larger clone is one base off. This chain links TRBV29-1 with TRBJ2-1, with 7 bases matching TRBD2. Trimming took 4 bases from V and 10 from J; bases not matched to a gene: 7. Germline CDR1 and CDR2: SQVTM and ANQGSEA. The CDR3 extends over 12 amino acids. CDR3 DNA: TGCAGCGTTGTGGTACGGGACTACGAGCAGTTCTTC. Its protein product is CSVVVRDYEQFF.

The rearrangement links TRBV30 to TRBJ1-4; D unresolved. With 3 bases removed from V and 8 bases from J, the gap between germline ends came to 10 bases. Germline CDR1 GTSNPN, CDR2 SVGIG (reference sequence). The CDR3 consists of 12 residues. The CDR3 is CAWRRSGEKLFF. The DNA for the CDR3 is TGTGCCTGGAGACGTTCGGGCGAAAAACTGTTTTTT.

This clonotype was counted a few times. The junction departs from the called germline gene at one end, perhaps through a read error. The rearrangement joins TRBV5-1 to TRBJ2-7; D perhaps matches TRBD1 (6 bases). Germline-derived CDR1 and CDR2 are SGHRS and YFSETQ. This CDR3 region has 15 residues. This CDR3 reads CACSYGTIGSYEQDF. CDR3 in DNA: TGCGCCTGCAGCTATGGGACAATTGGCTCCTACGAGCAGGACTTC.

This sequence joins TRBV7-2 and TRBJ2-5, with D unclear. Germline lookup yields CDR1 SGHTA and CDR2 FQGNSA. V lost 3 bases and J 1 base, leaving 6 bases between the germline ends. The CDR3 has 13 residues. In DNA, the CDR3 is TGTGCCAGCAGCTTCCTCTCCCAAGAGACCCAGTACTTC. Translated: CASSFLSQETQYF. The full variable domain, in which reference TRBV7-2 and TRBJ2-5 provide the parts outside the CDR3, is GAGVSQSPSNKVTEKGKDVELRCDPISGHTALYWYRQSLGQGLEFLIYFQGNSAPDKSGLPSDRFSAERTGGSVSTLTIQRTQQEDSAVYLCASSFLSQETQYFGPGTRLLVL.